Presented here are 2 T cell receptor beta chains from one specimen sequenced in a study of blood T cell repertoires in COVID-19. Here immunoSEQ multiplex PCR was the method, and the copy in TCRdb shows in-frame clones only, minus some. The sample consists of some 150,000 clones, roughly 76% of them appearing once. What was sequenced was peripheral blood. These receptors came from a human donor with acute or convalescent COVID-19. The donor label of this sample is uncertain.

V is TRBV12-3 or TRBV12-4 and J is TRBJ1-5; D gene uncertain. This CDR3 has 13 residues. V was shortened by 7 bases and J by 2 bases, with 9 bases between the two germline ends. CDR3 nucleotide sequence: TGTGCCAGCACCCTATTGGGCAATCAGCCCCAGCATTTT. It yields the protein CASTLLGNQPQHF.

The chain has TRBV3-1 (or the pseudogene TRBV3-2) and TRBJ1-6; no clear D gene. The CDR3 consists of 15 residues. The germline V gene has CDR1 LGHDT and CDR2 YNNKEL (reference sequence). V dropped 1 base and J dropped 10 bases, with 14 bases sitting between them. The CDR3 reads CASSQGAGLGSPLHF. Here the CDR3 DNA reads TGTGCCAGCAGCCAAGGTGCGGGGTTGGGATCACCCCTCCACTTT.